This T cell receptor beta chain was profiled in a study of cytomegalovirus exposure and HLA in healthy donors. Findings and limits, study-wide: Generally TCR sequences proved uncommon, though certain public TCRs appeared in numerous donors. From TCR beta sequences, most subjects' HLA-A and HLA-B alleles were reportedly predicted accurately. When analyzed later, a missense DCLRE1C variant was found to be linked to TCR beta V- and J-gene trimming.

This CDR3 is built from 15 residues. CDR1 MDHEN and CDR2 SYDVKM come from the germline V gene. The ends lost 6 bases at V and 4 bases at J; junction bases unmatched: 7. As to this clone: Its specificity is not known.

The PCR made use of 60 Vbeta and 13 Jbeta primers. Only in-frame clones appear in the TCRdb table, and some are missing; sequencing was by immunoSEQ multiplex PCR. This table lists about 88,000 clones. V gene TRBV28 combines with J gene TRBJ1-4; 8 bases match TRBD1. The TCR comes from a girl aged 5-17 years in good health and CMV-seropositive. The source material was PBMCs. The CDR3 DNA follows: TGTGCCAGCAGGGAAGCTGGGACAGGTAATGAAAAACTGTTTTTT. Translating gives CASREAGTGNEKLFF.